These 22 T cell receptor beta chains were sequenced from one sample in a study of OX40 agonist ivuxolimab in advanced cancers. Method: immunoSEQ multiplex PCR; TCRdb's copy keeps in-frame clones and lacks some. The sample lists more than 20,000 clones; 65% to 80% were seen once. The input for sequencing was CD4+ or CD8+ T cells sorted from blood, taken in a trial of the OX40 agonist ivuxolimab. The receptors derive from an adult with an advanced solid tumor such as melanoma, head and neck, liver or kidney cancer.

This chain joins TRBV6-6 and TRBJ2-1, with 7 bases identical to TRBD2. Germline V gene sequence: CDR1 MNHNY, CDR2 SVGAGI (reference sequence). This CDR3 has 14 amino acids. Trimming at V came to 6 bases and at J to 2 bases, leaving 4 bases not matched to a gene. The CDR3 sequence is CASRGEGPYNEQFF. CDR3 nucleotides: TGTGCCAGCAGAGGGGAGGGGCCCTACAATGAGCAGTTCTTC.

The chain combines TRBV6-5 with TRBJ1-3; D is ambiguous. V dropped 0 bases and J dropped 0 bases, with 9 bases sitting between them. The CDR3 totals 16 residues. CDR1 MNHEY and CDR2 SVGAGI come from the germline V gene. In nucleotides, the CDR3 is TGTGCCAGCAGTTACTCGAGTCCCACCTCTGGAAACACCATATATTTT. It specifies CASSYSSPTSGNTIYF.

CDR3 protein: CASSFRPSGDTGELFF. The CDR3 DNA follows: TGTGCCAGCAGCTTCCGTCCGAGCGGCGACACCGGGGAGCTGTTTTTT. This rearrangement joins TRBV11-2 to TRBJ2-2; the D gene is possibly TRBD2 (5 bases). Deletions cut 3 bases from V and 3 bases from J, with 14 bases between. CDR1 and CDR2 (germline): SGHAT, FQNNGV. This CDR3 has 16 residues.

To note about this clone: Its ends do not fully match the called genes, so a read error is possible. Different DNA sequences within this sample yield the same CDR3. The chain links TRBV29-1 to TRBJ1-2, with TRBD1 as a possible D gene (6 bases). The CDR3 sequence is 14 residues long. The germline V gene encodes CDR1 SQVTM and CDR2 ANQGSEA. The CDR3 reads CSVLGRGANYGYTF. In DNA form, the CDR3 reads TGCAGCGTTTTGGGGAGGGGGGCGAACTATGGCTACACCTTT.

The genes are TRBV6-1 and TRBJ2-7; 10 nucleotides line up with TRBD1. Germline CDR1 is MNHNS and CDR2 is SASEGT. The V gene end was trimmed by 6 bases and the J gene end by 0 bases; junction bases not matched to a gene: 5. This CDR3 comprises 15 residues. In DNA, the CDR3 is TGTGCCAGCAGCCGACAGGGGGCCCTCTCCTACGAGCAGTACTTC. This codes for CASSRQGALSYEQYF.

The rearrangement uses TRBV5-1 and TRBJ2-7; TRBD1 matches 7 bases. The CDR3 is 14 amino acids. In germline, CDR1 is SGHRS, CDR2 YFSETQ. V was pared by 1 base and J by 4 bases, with 5 bases of the junction left unmatched. The CDR3 spells CASSLTGVVYEQYF. CDR3 in DNA: TGCGCCAGCAGCTTGACAGGGGTGGTATACGAGCAGTACTTC.

The chain couples TRBV4-3 to TRBJ2-1; D remains unclear. Trimming took off 4 bases at V and 10 bases at J, with 17 bases between the two ends. This CDR3 spans 14 amino acids. CDR1 and CDR2 from the germline V gene are LGHNA and YSLEER. CDR3 region: CASSPGGFSLEQFF. Here the CDR3 DNA reads TGCGCCAGCAGCCCCGGCGGCTTCTCCTTGGAGCAGTTCTTC.

The rearrangement uses TRBV18 and TRBJ2-1; 8 positions match TRBD1. With V trimmed by 2 bases and J by 6 bases, 0 bases remained unmatched. Germline lookup yields CDR1 KGHSH and CDR2 LQKENI. The CDR3 is made up of 13 amino acids. CDR3 nucleotide sequence: TGTGCCAGCTCACCAACAGGGGGCAATGAGCAGTTCTTC. This encodes CASSPTGGNEQFF.

This chain connects TRBV6-1 to TRBJ1-2; TRBD1 aligns across 8 bases. After removal of 4 bases from V and 7 bases from J, the junction contained 8 bases not matched to a gene. Looked up from germline, CDR1 is MNHNS and CDR2 is SASEGT. The length of the CDR3 is 14 residues. CDR3 loop: CASSVPGGLSGYTF. CDR3 coding DNA: TGTGCCAGCAGTGTCCCAGGGGGCCTTAGTGGCTACACCTTC.

The chain links TRBV7-2 to TRBJ2-3; 10 nucleotides agree with TRBD1. Looked up from germline, CDR1 is SGHTA and CDR2 is FQGNSA. V gave up 7 bases and J gave up 6 bases; unmatched junction bases: 13. This CDR3 contains 16 residues. Here the CDR3 reads CASKQSGQGFKDTQYF. In nucleotides, the CDR3 is TGTGCCAGCAAGCAGTCGGGACAGGGGTTCAAGGATACGCAGTATTTT.

This sequence joins TRBV18 and TRBJ2-2; D may correspond to TRBD1 or TRBD2 (5 bases each). Germline V gene data show CDR1 as KGHSH and CDR2 as LQKENI. The CDR3 sequence is 13 residues long. Trimming pared 4 bases from V and 7 bases from J, leaving 10 bases between. In DNA form, the CDR3 reads TGTGCCAGCTCACTGGGGACGGACGGGGAGCTGTTTTTT. Translation gives CASSLGTDGELFF.

The chain carries TRBV30 and TRBJ1-4; D unresolved. V gave up 4 bases and J gave up 3 bases, with 9 bases separating them. The CDR3 has 13 amino acids. Germline loops: CDR1 GTSNPN, CDR2 SVGIG (reference sequence). In nucleotides, the CDR3 is TGTGCCTGGACACCGGGATCTAATGAAAAACTGTTTTTT. This gives the protein CAWTPGSNEKLFF.

The chain recombines TRBV11-2 with TRBJ1-3; no clear D. V was pared by 6 bases and J by 6 bases, with 9 bases between. This CDR3 spans 12 amino acids. In germline, CDR1 is SGHAT, CDR2 FQNNGV. This CDR3 reads CASSYGVNTIYF. The CDR3 coding sequence is TGTGCCAGCAGTTACGGAGTAAACACCATATATTTT.

The chain joins TRBV18 to TRBJ1-2, with D possibly matching TRBD1 (6 bases). CDR1 and CDR2 (germline): KGHSH, LQKENI. This CDR3 spans 14 amino acids. V was shortened by 5 bases and J by 2 bases, with 12 bases between the two germline ends. This chain's CDR3 is CASSAEQGNYGYTF. CDR3 nucleotide sequence: TGTGCCAGCTCAGCCGAGCAGGGGAACTATGGCTACACCTTC.

V gene TRBV4-1 combines with J gene TRBJ2-7, with no clear D. The CDR3 loop spans 13 amino acids. Trimming took 4 bases from V and 6 from J, leaving 13 bases between them. Looked up from germline, CDR1 is MGHRA and CDR2 is YSYEKL. The CDR3 bases are TGCGCCAGCAGCCTAGGGCCGGTCGGCGAGCAGTACTTC. Its protein is CASSLGPVGEQYF.

About this clone itself: Other DNA sequences in this specimen translate into the identical CDR3. This rearrangement joins TRBV7-9 to TRBJ1-4, with 9 nucleotides matching TRBD1. After removal of 1 base from V and 5 bases from J, the junction contained 2 bases not matched to a gene. This CDR3 contains 15 residues. Germline CDR1 reads SEHNR; CDR2 reads FQNEAQ (reference sequence). The CDR3 region is CASSLGGQGNEKLFF. The CDR3 bases are TGTGCCAGCAGCTTAGGAGGACAGGGGAATGAAAAACTGTTTTTT.

This chain joins TRBV9 and TRBJ2-3; TRBD2 matches at 9 bases. The CDR3 extends over 16 amino acids. V shed 0 bases, J shed 1 base, and the junction held 3 bases outside the gene matches. Germline values: CDR1 SGDLS, CDR2 YYNGEE. CDR3 loop: CASSVGSSGGTDTQYF. The CDR3 nucleotides read TGTGCCAGCAGCGTAGGCTCTAGCGGGGGCACAGATACGCAGTATTTT.

This clone was detected only a few times. The chain joins TRBV2 to TRBJ2-5; 10 bases map to TRBD1. Trimming took 3 bases from V and 3 from J; bases not matched to a gene: 4. The CDR3 spans 15 residues. Germline-derived CDR1 and CDR2 are SNHLY and FYNNEI. The DNA for the CDR3 is TGTGCCAGCAGTGATGTGGGACAGGGGAAAGAGACCCAGTACTTC. The encoded protein is CASSDVGQGKETQYF.

This clone has just one count. The rearrangement joins TRBV19 to TRBJ2-6; 8 bases map to TRBD2. CDR3 length: 18 residues. V trimming: 7 bases; J trimming: 0 bases; junction bases outside the gene matches: 11. Germline-derived CDR1 and CDR2 are LNHDA and SQIVND (reference sequence). This CDR3 is CASTISGGFSSGANVLTF. The CDR3 DNA reads TGTGCCAGTACAATAAGCGGGGGATTCTCCTCTGGGGCCAACGTCCTGACTTTC.

J is TRBJ2-6 and V is TRBV4-1, with 11 positions matching TRBD2. Trimming cost V 3 bases and J 0 bases; bases outside gene matches: 7. From germline, CDR1 is MGHRA and CDR2 YSYEKL. This CDR3 contains 19 residues. The CDR3 bases are TGCGCCAGCAGCCACCTGGGACTAGCGGACCACTCTGGGGCCAACGTCCTGACTTTC. Protein: CASSHLGLADHSGANVLTF.

There are a few counts of this clone. The J gene is TRBJ1-5, the V gene TRBV9; D is unclear. Germline CDR1 SGDLS, CDR2 YYNGEE. The length of the CDR3 is 15 residues. V lost 3 bases and J 2 bases, leaving 12 bases between the germline ends. CDR3 in DNA: TGTGCCAGCAGCGCGACCTGGGGTGGCAATCAGCCCCAGCATTTT. This gives the protein CASSATWGGNQPQHF.

J is TRBJ1-2 and V is TRBV9, with 9 nucleotides matching TRBD1. The J segment lost 7 bases and the V segment lost 1 base, leaving 5 bases of the junction unmatched. The CDR3 totals 14 residues. The germline CDR1 and CDR2 sequences are SGDLS and YYNGEE. The CDR3 is CASSVSGQGSGYTF. As DNA, the CDR3 is TGTGCCAGCAGCGTAAGTGGACAGGGGTCTGGCTACACCTTC.